This note documents a single T cell receptor (beta chain) sequence. As yet, its antigen is unknown. V lost 3 bases to trimming and J lost 5 bases, with 17 bases between them. Germline CDR1 SGHNT, CDR2 YYREEE (reference sequence). CDR3 size: 15 residues. Under the ViraFEST assay, PBMC were stimulated with viral peptide pools so that antigen-specific CD4+ T cells expanded. Sequencing was performed afterwards. Following culture for around 10 days, CD4+ T cells were isolated. TCRdb keeps only in-frame clones here, not all; method: immunoSEQ multiplex PCR. The sample holds around 79,000 clones, around 70% seen once. The sample belongs to a study of vaccination effects on CD4 cells after COVID-19. Study-wide results and limits: Convalescent patients were few in the study, and early post-infection timepoints were absent.

Sequencing used CD4+ T cells from PBMCs cultured with HCoV-229E spike peptides, obtained before COVID-19 vaccination. This rearrangement joins TRBV5-4 to TRBJ1-1, with unresolved D. The receptor was derived from a human donor who received a COVID-19 vaccine. The DNA of the CDR3 is TGTGCCAGCAGCTCTGGACTCCGGGAAAGGACTGAAGCTTTCTTT. Protein sequence: CASSSGLRERTEAFF.